This T cell receptor (beta chain) was sequenced during a study of T cells after yellow fever vaccination. Study-level information: Some fractions had low cell numbers, and these were prepared with SMART-Seq v4 Ultra Low Input.

The CDR3 is 13 amino acids. V lost 1 base and J 6 bases, leaving 13 bases between the germline ends. Per germline, CDR1 DFQATT and CDR2 SNEGSKA (reference sequence). A process of 5'RACE template switching, which added a universal primer site and UMIs, was used to make TCR cDNA. MiXCR, applied by TCRdb to the 5' RACE reads, yields one record per CDR3 protein. The data contain roughly 400,000 distinct CDR3 sequences, approximately 18% of them singletons. There are a few counts of this clonotype. This chain links TRBV20-1 with TRBJ2-7; D is unclear. This TCR came from a man younger than 30 who received the YFV17D yellow fever vaccine. The sequencing used PBMCs, collected before the yellow fever booster vaccination. Here the CDR3 reads CSARAPQVGEQYF. Written as DNA, the CDR3 is TGCAGTGCTAGAGCCCCCCAGGTCGGCGAGCAGTACTTC.